This T cell receptor (beta chain) appears in the sequencing data of a study of shared clonotypes between healthy human individuals. Study results and limitations: Non-shared clonotypes showed lower generation probabilities than clonotypes common to all four donors. Sequencing depth was predicted to influence how clonotypes are shared among donors.

The assay was carried out at the deep level. Assay used: immunoSEQ multiplex PCR; TCRdb lists only in-frame clones, some missing. Here the sample spans 2 million or so clones, about 95% being singletons. From CD4+ cells came CD45RA+ naive and CD45RA-negative memory subsets. Of note for this clone: Its matching antigen is unknown.

This receptor was taken from a man aged 18-30 years in good health. Material: naive CD4+ T cells sorted from blood. Subset defined: CD45RA+ positively selected.

CDR3: CASSPSDEFFYGYTF. DNA for the CDR3: TGTGCCAGCAGCCCCTCGGACGAGTTCTTTTATGGCTACACCTTC. The rearrangement joins TRBV5-6 to TRBJ1-2; D gene ambiguous. The CDR3 is made up of 15 amino acids. The V end was cut by 4 bases, the J end by 5 bases, with 18 bases between. CDR1 SGHDT and CDR2 YYEEEE come from the germline V gene.